The next 6 T cell receptor beta chains were all read from a single sample in a study of cytomegalovirus exposure and HLA in healthy donors. The PCR employed 60 Vbeta primers together with 13 Jbeta primers. TCRdb keeps only in-frame clones here, not all; method: immunoSEQ multiplex PCR. The data hold about 93,000 clones, with approximately 68% observed a single time. Sequences were obtained from PBMCs. These receptors came from a boy younger than 18 in good health and CMV-seropositive.

This clone was seen a few times. Sequence at one end of the junction differs from germline and may be a read error. The rearrangement links TRBV6-1 to TRBJ2-7; tentative D call: TRBD2 (5 bases). The CDR3 sequence is 13 residues long. The germline CDR1 and CDR2 sequences are MNHNS and SASEGT. The chain's CDR3 is CASNEGLPYEQYF. The CDR3 DNA follows: TGTGCCAGCAATGAAGGACTCCCCTACGAGCAGTACTTC.

This clone appeared a single time. The rearrangement uses TRBV5-3 and TRBJ2-7; TRBD2 matches 7 bases. TRBV5-3 is known as an ORF, though its function is uncertain. This CDR3 is 13 amino acids long. Losses at the gene ends were 4 bases for V and 2 bases for J; bases not matched to a gene: 3. The CDR3 bases are TGTGCCAGAAGCCCGGGAGGACCCTACGAGCAGTACTTC. As protein: CARSPGGPYEQYF.

The CDR3 region has the DNA TGTGCCAGCAGCTTAGGCCCATCGGCCTACGAGCAGTACTTC. Translating it yields CASSLGPSAYEQYF. The gene calls are TRBV11-2 and TRBJ2-7; unclear D gene. CDR3 size: 14 residues. Germline loops: CDR1 SGHAT, CDR2 FQNNGV. V was shortened by 1 base and J by 2 bases, with 9 bases between the two germline ends.

V usage is TRBV6-1 and J usage is TRBJ1-2; TRBD1 aligns across 7 bases. In germline, CDR1 is MNHNS, CDR2 SASEGT. The V segment lost 6 bases and the J segment 4 bases; nucleotides outside the gene matches: 8. CDR3 size: 14 residues. The CDR3, as DNA: TGTGCCAGCAGCCCAGACAGGGCAGTCTATGGCTACACCTTC. Translation gives CASSPDRAVYGYTF.

The rearrangement uses TRBV2 and TRBJ1-3; no clear D gene. Germline CDR1 reads SNHLY; CDR2 reads FYNNEI. The V end was cut by 2 bases, the J end by 3 bases, with 2 bases between. This CDR3 contains 12 residues. CDR3 in amino acids: CASSERGNTIYF. The CDR3 DNA sequence: TGTGCCAGCAGTGAACGTGGAAACACCATATATTTT. Combining the CDR3 with reference TRBV2 and TRBJ1-3 gives the whole variable domain EPEVTQTPSHQVTQMGQEVILRCVPISNHLYFYWYRQILGQKVEFLVSFYNNEISEKSEIFDDQFSVERPDGSNFTLKIRSTKLEDSAMYFCASSERGNTIYFGEGSWLTVV.

J is TRBJ1-1 and V is TRBV29-1; D perhaps matches TRBD1 (5 bases). Germline V gene lookup returns CDR1 SQVTM and CDR2 ANQGSEA. V gave up 5 bases and J gave up 6 bases, with 16 bases separating them. CDR3 length: 13 residues. CDR3 amino acids: CSVLTDLHAEAFF. The CDR3 DNA is TGCAGCGTTTTGACAGACCTCCACGCTGAAGCTTTCTTT.